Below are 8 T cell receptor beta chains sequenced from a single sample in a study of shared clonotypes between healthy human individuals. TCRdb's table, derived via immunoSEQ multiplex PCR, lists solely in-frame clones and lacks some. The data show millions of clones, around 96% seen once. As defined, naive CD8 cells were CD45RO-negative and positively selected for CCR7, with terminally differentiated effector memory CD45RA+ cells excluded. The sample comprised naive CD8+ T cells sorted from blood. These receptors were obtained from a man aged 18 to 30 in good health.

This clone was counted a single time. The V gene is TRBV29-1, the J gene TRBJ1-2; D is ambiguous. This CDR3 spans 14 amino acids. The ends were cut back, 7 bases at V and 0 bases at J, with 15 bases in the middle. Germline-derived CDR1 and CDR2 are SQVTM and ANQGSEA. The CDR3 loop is CSAGIGAANYGYTF. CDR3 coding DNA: TGCAGCGCTGGAATTGGAGCAGCTAACTATGGCTACACCTTC.

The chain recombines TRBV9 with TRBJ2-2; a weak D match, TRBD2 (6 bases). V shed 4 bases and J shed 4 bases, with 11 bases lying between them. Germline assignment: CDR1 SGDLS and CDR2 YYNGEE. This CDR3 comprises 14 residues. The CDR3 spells CASSPGAGTGELFF. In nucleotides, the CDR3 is TGTGCCAGCAGCCCGGGAGCGGGCACCGGGGAGCTGTTTTTT.

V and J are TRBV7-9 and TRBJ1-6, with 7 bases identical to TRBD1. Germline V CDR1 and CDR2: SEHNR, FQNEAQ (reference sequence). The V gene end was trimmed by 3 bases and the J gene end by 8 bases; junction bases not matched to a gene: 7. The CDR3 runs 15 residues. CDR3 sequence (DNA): TGTGCCAGCAGCTTTGGGGAGACAGGGTATTCACCCCTCCACTTT. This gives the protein CASSFGETGYSPLHF.

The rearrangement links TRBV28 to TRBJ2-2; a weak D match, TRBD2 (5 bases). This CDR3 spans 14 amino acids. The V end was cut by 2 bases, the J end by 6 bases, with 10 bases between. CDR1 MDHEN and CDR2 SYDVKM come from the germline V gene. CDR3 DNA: TGTGCCAGCAGTTTAGATGGCGGGTCCGGGGAGCTGTTTTTT. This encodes CASSLDGGSGELFF.

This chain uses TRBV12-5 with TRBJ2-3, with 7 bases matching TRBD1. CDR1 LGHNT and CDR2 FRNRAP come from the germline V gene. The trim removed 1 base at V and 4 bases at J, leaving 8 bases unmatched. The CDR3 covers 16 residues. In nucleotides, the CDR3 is TGTGCTAGTGGTTTGGCCGTGACAGGGTTCGCAGATACGCAGTATTTT. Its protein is CASGLAVTGFADTQYF.

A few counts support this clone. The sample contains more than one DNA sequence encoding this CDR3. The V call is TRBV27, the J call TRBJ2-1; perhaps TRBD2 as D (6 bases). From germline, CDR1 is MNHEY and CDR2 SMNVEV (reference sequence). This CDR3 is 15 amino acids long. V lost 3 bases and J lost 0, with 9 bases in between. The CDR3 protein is CASSLDGSSYNEQFF. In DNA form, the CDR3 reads TGTGCCAGCAGTTTGGACGGGAGCTCCTACAATGAGCAGTTCTTC.

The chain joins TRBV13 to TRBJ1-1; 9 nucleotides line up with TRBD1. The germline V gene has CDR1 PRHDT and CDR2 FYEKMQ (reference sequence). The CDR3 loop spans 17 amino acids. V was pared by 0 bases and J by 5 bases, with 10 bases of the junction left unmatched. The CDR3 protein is CASSLGGTGFEGTEAFF. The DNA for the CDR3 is TGTGCCAGCAGCTTAGGGGGGACAGGGTTTGAGGGGACTGAAGCTTTCTTT.

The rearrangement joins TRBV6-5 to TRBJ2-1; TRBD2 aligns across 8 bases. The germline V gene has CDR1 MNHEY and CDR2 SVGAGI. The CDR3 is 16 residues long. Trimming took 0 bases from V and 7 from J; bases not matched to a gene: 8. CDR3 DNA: TGTGCCAGCAGTTACTCTTGGACTAGCAATTTGAATGAGCAGTTCTTC. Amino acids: CASSYSWTSNLNEQFF.